These T cell receptor beta chains were read from a single sample in a study of molecular identifiers for immune sequencing clone quantification. TCRdb analysed the PCR reads with MiXCR anew, one entry per CDR3 protein. The repertoire has some 580,000 distinct CDR3 sequences, around 25% of them found once; the top ten carry 0.75% to 0.8%. Sequencing was performed on naive CD8+ T cells from blood, with Jurkat cell RNA spiked in. The receptors shown here come from a human donor in good health. Some libraries in this study had Jurkat cell RNA spiked in. Both conserved end residues are part of each CDR3. The order of the fields is clone size, D gene, J gene, V gene, CDR3 protein, CDR3 DNA. D genes are given only for firm matches. Not all rows give a size; the values are once, few, many and, for expanded clones, a class.

abundance: .; d_gene: TRBD1; j_gene: TRBJ2-4; v_gene: TRBV7-9; CDR3aa: CASSALDGQGRIRYF; CDR3nt: TGTGCCAGCAGCGCACTTGATGGACAGGGCAGGATTCGGTACTTC
abundance: many; d_gene: .; j_gene: TRBJ2-7; v_gene: TRBV7-6; CDR3aa: CASSLGHPPGYEQYF; CDR3nt: TGTGCCAGCAGCTTGGGACACCCTCCCGGTTACGAGCAGTACTTC
abundance: few; d_gene: .; j_gene: TRBJ2-1; v_gene: TRBV5-1; CDR3aa: CASSLAVGAYEQFF; CDR3nt: TGCGCCAGCAGCTTGGCGGTGGGGGCGTATGAGCAGTTCTTC
abundance: many; d_gene: .; j_gene: TRBJ1-1; v_gene: TRBV6-5; CDR3aa: CASSYGETWNTEAFF; CDR3nt: TGTGCCAGCAGTTACGGGGAGACCTGGAACACTGAAGCTTTCTTT
abundance: few; d_gene: .; j_gene: TRBJ2-7; v_gene: TRBV24-1; CDR3aa: CATSDPKQEPPYEQYF; CDR3nt: TGTGCCACCAGTGACCCCAAACAGGAGCCCCCCTACGAGCAGTACTTC
abundance: .; d_gene: .; j_gene: TRBJ1-2; v_gene: TRBV2; CDR3aa: CASSEFFGGRGYGYTF; CDR3nt: TGTGCCAGCAGTGAATTCTTCGGGGGGCGAGGCTATGGCTACACCTTC
abundance: few; d_gene: TRBD1; j_gene: TRBJ1-2; v_gene: TRBV6-6; CDR3aa: CASSPPGQQFSNYGYTF; CDR3nt: TGTGCCAGCAGTCCTCCGGGACAGCAATTTAGTAACTATGGCTACACCTTC
abundance: few; d_gene: .; j_gene: TRBJ1-1; v_gene: TRBV12-3/TRBV12-4; CDR3aa: CASSLSNLMNTEAFF; CDR3nt: TGTGCCAGCAGTTTATCGAACCTCATGAACACTGAAGCTTTCTTT
abundance: few; d_gene: .; j_gene: TRBJ2-7; v_gene: TRBV20-1; CDR3aa: CSARGRTSYEQYF; CDR3nt: TGCAGTGCACGGGGCCGCACCTCCTACGAGCAGTACTTC
abundance: many; d_gene: .; j_gene: TRBJ1-5; v_gene: TRBV6-6; CDR3aa: CASSHGAYQPQHF; CDR3nt: TGTGCCAGCAGCCACGGTGCGTATCAGCCCCAGCATTTT
abundance: many; d_gene: .; j_gene: TRBJ1-1; v_gene: TRBV5-6; CDR3aa: CASSFDGTNTVAFF; CDR3nt: TGTGCCAGCAGCTTCGACGGAACCAACACCGTAGCTTTCTTT
abundance: .; d_gene: TRBD1; j_gene: TRBJ1-4; v_gene: TRBV7-9; CDR3aa: CASSSGQGAVMATNEKLFF; CDR3nt: TGTGCCAGCAGCTCCGGACAGGGGGCAGTAATGGCAACTAATGAAAAACTGTTTTTT
abundance: many; d_gene: TRBD1; j_gene: TRBJ2-7; v_gene: TRBV5-1; CDR3aa: CASSLDRGPPYEQYF; CDR3nt: TGCGCCAGCAGCTTGGACAGGGGCCCTCCCTACGAGCAGTACTTC
abundance: .; d_gene: TRBD1; j_gene: TRBJ2-2; v_gene: TRBV19; CDR3aa: CASSRTGGAWTGQLFF; CDR3nt: TGTGCCAGTAGCCGGACAGGGGGCGCCTGGACCGGGCAGCTGTTTTTT
abundance: .; d_gene: .; j_gene: TRBJ2-3; v_gene: TRBV12-3/TRBV12-4; CDR3aa: CASSPWTWGTQYF; CDR3nt: TGTGCCAGCAGTCCCTGGACTTGGGGTACGCAGTATTTT
abundance: .; d_gene: .; j_gene: TRBJ2-3; v_gene: TRBV7-6; CDR3aa: CASSSRVGTSTDTQYF; CDR3nt: TGTGCCAGCAGCTCCAGAGTGGGGACTAGCACAGATACGCAGTATTTT
abundance: .; d_gene: TRBD1; j_gene: TRBJ2-2; v_gene: TRBV12-3/TRBV12-4; CDR3aa: CASSPLGDRGHTGELFF; CDR3nt: TGTGCCAGCAGTCCCCTCGGGGACAGGGGTCACACCGGGGAGCTGTTTTTT
abundance: few; d_gene: .; j_gene: TRBJ2-7; v_gene: TRBV4-1; CDR3aa: CASSQDRQAPRYEQYF; CDR3nt: TGCGCCAGCAGCCAAGATCGGCAGGCGCCCCGCTACGAGCAGTACTTC
abundance: many; d_gene: .; j_gene: TRBJ2-7; v_gene: TRBV29-1; CDR3aa: CSVESGRYEQYF; CDR3nt: TGCAGCGTTGAATCAGGGAGATACGAGCAGTACTTC
abundance: few; d_gene: TRBD2; j_gene: TRBJ2-5; v_gene: TRBV4-1; CDR3aa: CASSQGLAAQETQYF; CDR3nt: TGCGCCAGCAGCCAAGGCCTAGCGGCCCAAGAGACCCAGTACTTC
abundance: many; d_gene: .; j_gene: TRBJ2-5; v_gene: TRBV12-3/TRBV12-4; CDR3aa: CASSLAPSWYQETQYF; CDR3nt: TGTGCCAGCAGTTTAGCCCCCTCTTGGTACCAAGAGACCCAGTACTTC
abundance: .; d_gene: TRBD2; j_gene: TRBJ2-3; v_gene: TRBV27; CDR3aa: CASSLSGSRPDTQYF; CDR3nt: TGTGCCAGCAGTCTAAGCGGGAGCCGCCCAGATACGCAGTATTTT
abundance: few; d_gene: TRBD2; j_gene: TRBJ2-5; v_gene: TRBV2; CDR3aa: CASSEPLAGDQETQYF; CDR3nt: TGTGCCAGCAGTGAACCCCTAGCGGGGGACCAAGAGACCCAGTACTTC
abundance: many; d_gene: TRBD2; j_gene: TRBJ2-1; v_gene: TRBV7-2; CDR3aa: CASSPAGGAYNEQFF; CDR3nt: TGTGCCAGCAGCCCGGCGGGGGGGGCCTACAATGAGCAGTTCTTC
abundance: once; d_gene: TRBD1; j_gene: TRBJ1-2; v_gene: TRBV18; CDR3aa: CASAQGDGYTF; CDR3nt: TGTGCCAGCGCGCAGGGGGATGGCTACACCTTC
abundance: many; d_gene: TRBD1; j_gene: TRBJ2-3; v_gene: TRBV9; CDR3aa: CASSVRDRGLDTQYF; CDR3nt: TGTGCCAGCAGCGTACGGGACAGGGGGTTAGATACGCAGTATTTT
abundance: few; d_gene: .; j_gene: TRBJ2-1; v_gene: TRBV11-2; CDR3aa: CASSVAHSYNEQFF; CDR3nt: TGTGCCAGCAGCGTCGCACATTCCTACAATGAGCAGTTCTTC
abundance: many; d_gene: .; j_gene: TRBJ1-5; v_gene: TRBV6-1; CDR3aa: CASSITPGYRDQPQHF; CDR3nt: TGTGCCAGCAGTATAACCCCGGGGTACAGGGACCAGCCCCAGCATTTT
abundance: .; d_gene: .; j_gene: TRBJ2-7; v_gene: TRBV12-3/TRBV12-4; CDR3aa: CASSPTPPDSVLGEQYF; CDR3nt: TGTGCCAGCAGCCCAACCCCTCCTGACTCTGTTCTCGGCGAGCAGTACTTC
abundance: .; d_gene: TRBD2; j_gene: TRBJ2-7; v_gene: TRBV4-3; CDR3aa: CASSQDAGGSYGQYF; CDR3nt: TGCGCCAGCAGCCAGGACGCGGGGGGGTCCTACGGGCAGTACTTC
abundance: .; d_gene: TRBD1; j_gene: TRBJ2-7; v_gene: TRBV12-3/TRBV12-4; CDR3aa: CASSPSYGTGSEQYF; CDR3nt: TGTGCCAGCAGTCCCTCCTACGGGACAGGGAGCGAGCAGTACTTC